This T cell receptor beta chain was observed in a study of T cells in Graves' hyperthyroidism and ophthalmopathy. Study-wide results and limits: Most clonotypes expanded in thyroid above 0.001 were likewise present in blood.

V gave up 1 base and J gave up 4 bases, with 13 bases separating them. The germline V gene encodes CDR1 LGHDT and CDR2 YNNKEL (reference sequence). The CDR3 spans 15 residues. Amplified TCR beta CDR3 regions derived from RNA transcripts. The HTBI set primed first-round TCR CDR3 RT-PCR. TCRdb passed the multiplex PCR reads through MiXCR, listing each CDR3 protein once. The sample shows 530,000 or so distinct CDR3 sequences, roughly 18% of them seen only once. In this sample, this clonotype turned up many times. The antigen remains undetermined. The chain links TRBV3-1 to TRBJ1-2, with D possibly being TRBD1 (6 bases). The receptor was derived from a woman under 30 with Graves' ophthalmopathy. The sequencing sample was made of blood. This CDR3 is CASSQGLGGFYGYTF. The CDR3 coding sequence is TGTGCCAGCAGCCAAGGGTTGGGGGGCTTCTATGGCTACACCTTC.